What follows is one T cell receptor beta chain and its context. This specimen belongs to a study of shared clonotypes between healthy human individuals. Caucasian adults living in Nashville, Tennessee, provided all samples. Germline lookup yields CDR1 MDHEN and CDR2 SYDVKM. The CDR3 contains 15 residues. V shed 5 bases and J shed 1 base, with 9 bases lying between them. Using immunoSEQ multiplex PCR, the repertoire was profiled, and TCRdb retains in-frame clones only, with some absent. The table includes about 2.3 million clones, around 90% detected once. The V call is TRBV28, the J call TRBJ1-6; D possibly corresponds to TRBD1 (5 bases). Specimen: naive CD4+ T cells from PBMCs. Stated subset: CD45RA+ positively selected. This receptor was identified in a man between 18 and 29 years old in good health. Some clones in this sample may be carry-over from other donors' samples. In DNA form, the CDR3 reads TGTGCCAGCAGTGAAGGGGTGTCCTATAATTCACCCCTCCACTTT. As protein: CASSEGVSYNSPLHF. The full variable domain, rest sourced from reference TRBV28 and TRBJ1-6, is DVKVTQSSRYLVKRTGEKVFLECVQDMDHENMFWYRQDPGLGLRLIYFSYDVKMKEKGDIPEGYSVSREKKERFSLILESASTNQTSMYLCASSEGVSYNSPLHFGNGTRLTVT.